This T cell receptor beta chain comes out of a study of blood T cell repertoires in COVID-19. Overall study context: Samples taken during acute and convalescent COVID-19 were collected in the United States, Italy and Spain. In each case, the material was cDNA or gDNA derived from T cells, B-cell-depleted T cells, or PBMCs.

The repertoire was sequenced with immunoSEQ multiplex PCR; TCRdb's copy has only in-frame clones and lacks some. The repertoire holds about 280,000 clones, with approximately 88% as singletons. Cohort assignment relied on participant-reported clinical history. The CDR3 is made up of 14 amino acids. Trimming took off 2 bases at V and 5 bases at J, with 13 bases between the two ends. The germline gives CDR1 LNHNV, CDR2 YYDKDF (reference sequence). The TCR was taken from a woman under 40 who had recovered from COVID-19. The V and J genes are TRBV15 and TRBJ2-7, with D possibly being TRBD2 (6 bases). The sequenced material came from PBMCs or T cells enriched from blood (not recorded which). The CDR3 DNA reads TGTGCCACCAGCAGAAGACTAGTCTTGGACGAGCAGTACTTC. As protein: CATSRRLVLDEQYF.